The 22 T cell receptor beta chains below come from one sample, sequenced in a study of cytomegalovirus exposure and HLA in healthy donors (dated by TCRdb to about 2017). The method behind the library was the immunoSEQ multiplex PCR assay. For the multiplex PCR, a mixture combining 60 forward primers for TCR Vbeta segments and 13 reverse primers for TCR Jbeta segments was used. TCRdb limited this immuneACCESS table to in-frame rearrangements with V and J called. A share of clones is missing; checked studies link under half to unresolved V genes, and the rest is unexplained. The sample has around 130,000 clones on record, around 85% of them singletons. Clones ranked in the top ten supply less than 1.5% of the sample. Sequenced material: PBMCs. Every receptor here comes from a female donor in good health and CMV-seronegative.

The chain recombines TRBV29-1 with TRBJ2-3, with D possibly matching TRBD1 (6 bases). The germline V gene encodes CDR1 SQVTM and CDR2 ANQGSEA. The CDR3 totals 13 residues. Trimming cost V 6 bases and J 5 bases, with 15 bases left between them. The CDR3 reads CSVERRDIDTQYF. The DNA for the CDR3 is TGCAGCGTCGAGCGCAGGGACATAGATACGCAGTATTTT.

The chain joins TRBV6-5 to TRBJ2-7, with TRBD1 as a possible D gene (7 bases). Trimming took 7 bases from V and 5 from J, leaving 18 bases between them. The CDR3 loop spans 14 amino acids. CDR1 is MNHEY, CDR2 SVGAGI, per germline. The DNA for the CDR3 is TGTGCCAGCAAAGGACAGGCAGGGGGGAACGAGCAGTACTTC. Translated, it gives CASKGQAGGNEQYF.

The chain joins TRBV27 to TRBJ1-2, with D perhaps matching TRBD1 (6 bases). Between the trimmed V and J ends, which lost 8 bases and 4 bases, there was a span of 17 bases. The CDR3 loop spans 14 amino acids. The germline CDR1 and CDR2 sequences are MNHEY and SMNVEV (reference sequence). The CDR3 DNA is TGTGCCAGCGCGGGGGCGGATAGGGTCTATGGCTACACCTTC. Its protein product is CASAGADRVYGYTF.

This rearrangement joins TRBV28 to TRBJ1-6; 7 bases line up with TRBD1. The CDR3 runs to 13 residues. Germline V gene data show CDR1 as MDHEN and CDR2 as SYDVKM. J gave up 4 bases and V 9 bases, and 3 bases lay outside the gene matches. The CDR3 bases are TGTGCCAGGGACAGGACTTATAATTCACCCCTCCACTTT. Its translation is CARDRTYNSPLHF.

This chain uses TRBV5-1 with TRBJ2-2; 9 positions match TRBD1. The germline V gene has CDR1 SGHRS and CDR2 YFSETQ. This CDR3 spans 16 amino acids. V lost 5 bases, J lost 4 bases, and 9 bases stayed unmatched. The DNA of the CDR3 is TGCGCCAGCAGGTTTCCGGGACAGGGAGTCACCGGGGAGCTGTTTTTT. This translates into CASRFPGQGVTGELFF.

This chain's CDR3 is CAWSRMTGATNEKLFF. The CDR3 bases are TGTGCCTGGAGTAGGATGACGGGGGCAACTAATGAAAAACTGTTTTTT. The chain employs TRBV30 and TRBJ1-4; possible D gene TRBD1, 5 bases. CDR1 and CDR2 from the germline V gene are GTSNPN and SVGIG (reference sequence). V was trimmed by 2 bases and J by 0 bases, leaving 13 bases between them. This CDR3 has 16 amino acids.

The V call is TRBV2, the J call TRBJ2-7; perhaps TRBD2 as D (5 bases). Trimming left V 7 bases short and J 0 bases short, with 19 bases between. The germline gives CDR1 SNHLY, CDR2 FYNNEI. The CDR3 contains 16 residues. CDR3 sequence (DNA): TGTGCCAGCATTTTAGGAGGACTGGGGAGCTCCTACGAGCAGTACTTC. This sequence encodes CASILGGLGSSYEQYF.

This chain's CDR3 is CASSPIASGRSSYEQYF. CDR3 in DNA: TGCGCCAGCAGCCCGATTGCGAGCGGGAGGTCATCCTACGAGCAGTACTTC. The V call is TRBV4-1, the J call TRBJ2-7, with 9 nucleotides matching TRBD2. The germline CDR1 and CDR2 sequences are MGHRA and YSYEKL. Trimming removed 4 bases from V and 1 base from J; junction bases left unmatched: 11. The CDR3 has 17 amino acids.

The chain combines TRBV11-2 with TRBJ2-1; D is possibly TRBD2 (5 bases). The CDR3 has 12 amino acids. Trimming shortened V by 5 bases and J by 9 bases, and 11 bases separated the two germline ends. Germline CDR1 is SGHAT and CDR2 is FQNNGV. The CDR3 reads CASSPLAIEQFF. The DNA for the CDR3 is TGTGCCAGCAGCCCGCTAGCAATTGAGCAGTTCTTC.

V gene TRBV6-5 combines with J gene TRBJ2-7, with 10 nucleotides matching TRBD2. The ends lost 0 bases at V and 6 bases at J; junction bases unmatched: 8. CDR1 is MNHEY and CDR2 is SVGAGI in the germline V gene. This CDR3 region has 16 residues. The CDR3 here is CASSYSSLAGEVEQYF. The CDR3 region has the DNA TGTGCCAGCAGTTACTCGTCCCTAGCGGGAGAAGTCGAGCAGTACTTC.

The chain uses TRBV4-1 and TRBJ2-5; 8 bases fit TRBD1. The CDR3 sequence is 17 residues long. After removal of 4 bases from V and 1 base from J, the junction contained 11 bases not matched to a gene. Germline CDR1 reads MGHRA; CDR2 reads YSYEKL. The CDR3, as DNA: TGCGCCAGCAGCCGGTTTACCGGCGGGACAGGCCAAGAGACCCAGTACTTC. It codes for CASSRFTGGTGQETQYF.

In its sample, this clone was seen once. V is TRBV19 and J is TRBJ1-5, with 7 nucleotides matching TRBD1. There are 16 residues in the CDR3. Losses at the gene ends were 1 base for V and 4 bases for J; bases not matched to a gene: 7. Germline assignment: CDR1 LNHDA and CDR2 SQIVND (reference sequence). CDR3 nucleotides: TGTGCCAGTAGTATAGGAAGGACAGGCGGAAATCAGCCCCAGCATTTT. This translates into CASSIGRTGGNQPQHF. The whole variable domain, remainder taken from reference TRBV19 and TRBJ1-5, is DGGITQSPKYLFRKEGQNVTLSCEQNLNHDAMYWYRQDPGQGLRLIYYSQIVNDFQKGDIAEGYSVSREKKESFPLTVTSAQKNPTAFYLCASSIGRTGGNQPQHFGDGTRLSIL.

The genes are TRBV27 and TRBJ2-7, with no clear D. Germline CDR1 is MNHEY and CDR2 is SMNVEV (reference sequence). Trimming left V 5 bases short and J 2 bases short, with 10 bases between. The CDR3 contains 13 residues. The DNA for the CDR3 is TGTGCCAGCAGTCCCTATCCTCCCTACGAGCAGTACTTC. It translates to CASSPYPPYEQYF.

This rearrangement joins TRBV5-1 to TRBJ2-5; possible D gene TRBD1, 6 bases. Deletions cut 2 bases from V and 3 bases from J, with 11 bases between. The CDR3 loop spans 14 amino acids. Germline values: CDR1 SGHRS, CDR2 YFSETQ. The CDR3 DNA reads as TGCGCCAGCAGCTTAGGGGGTTGGGAAGAGACCCAGTACTTC. Residues: CASSLGGWEETQYF.

V usage is TRBV19 and J usage is TRBJ1-1, with D possibly matching TRBD1 (6 bases). Trimming took 6 bases from V and 4 from J, leaving 12 bases between them. The CDR3 runs 13 residues. Per germline, CDR1 LNHDA and CDR2 SQIVND (reference sequence). Here the CDR3 reads CASSYLGGTEAFF. As DNA, the CDR3 is TGTGCCAGTAGCTACTTAGGGGGCACTGAAGCTTTCTTT.

CDR3 coding DNA: TGTGCCAGTCAAGTGGGGGGTCTCGTCTCCTACGAGCAGTACTTC. Amino acids: CASQVGGLVSYEQYF. This chain links TRBV25-1 with TRBJ2-7; the D gene is possibly TRBD2 (6 bases). Trimming shortened V by 9 bases and J by 0 bases, and 18 bases separated the two germline ends. This CDR3 comprises 15 residues. The germline V gene encodes CDR1 MGHDK and CDR2 SYGVNS.

V gene TRBV9 combines with J gene TRBJ1-2; D ambiguous. Trimming shortened V by 0 bases and J by 8 bases, and 11 bases separated the two germline ends. This CDR3 is 13 amino acids long. Germline V gene data show CDR1 as SGDLS and CDR2 as YYNGEE. Here the CDR3 DNA reads TGTGCCAGCAGCGTAGTAAGCGGGAGCGGCTACACCTTC. Residues: CASSVVSGSGYTF.

Ten or more counts support this clone. This chain links TRBV6-4 with TRBJ2-1; 10 bases agree with TRBD1. V lost 4 bases, J lost 3 bases, and 3 bases stayed unmatched. CDR1 is MRHNA, CDR2 SNTAGT, per germline. CDR3 length equals 15 residues. The CDR3 reads CASSVGTGDYNEQFF. DNA for the CDR3: TGTGCCAGCAGTGTGGGGACAGGGGACTACAATGAGCAGTTCTTC.

The V call is TRBV6-5, the J call TRBJ1-1; D might be TRBD1 (5 bases). Trimming left V 7 bases short and J 5 bases short, with 8 bases between. The length of the CDR3 is 11 residues. CDR1 and CDR2 from the germline V gene are MNHEY and SVGAGI. CDR3 region: CASKEGTEAFF. The CDR3 DNA reads TGTGCCAGCAAGGAGGGGACTGAAGCTTTCTTT.

The chain combines TRBV9 with TRBJ1-2; 8 bases align to TRBD1. The CDR3 has 14 residues. Germline CDR1 and CDR2: SGDLS and YYNGEE. Trimming took 4 bases from V and 5 from J; bases not matched to a gene: 7. DNA of the CDR3: TGTGCCAGCAGCCCCGGACAGGGAAAGTATGGCTACACCTTC. Its translation: CASSPGQGKYGYTF.

J is TRBJ2-3 and V is TRBV4-1; TRBD1 agrees at 8 bases. The germline V gene has CDR1 MGHRA and CDR2 YSYEKL. This CDR3 is 16 amino acids long. After removal of 0 bases from V and 2 bases from J, the junction contained 4 bases not matched to a gene. The DNA of the CDR3 is TGCGCCAGCAGCCAAGAATCAGGGGGCCCCACAGATACGCAGTATTTT. Translating it yields CASSQESGGPTDTQYF.

This clone was observed once. This chain uses TRBV14 with TRBJ2-1; TRBD1 matches 9 bases. This CDR3 spans 16 amino acids. The germline gives CDR1 SGHDN, CDR2 FVKESK. V gave up 0 bases and J gave up 3 bases; unmatched junction bases: 3. CDR3 coding DNA: TGTGCCAGCAGCCAAGAGACAGGGGGATACTACAATGAGCAGTTCTTC. It encodes CASSQETGGYYNEQFF.